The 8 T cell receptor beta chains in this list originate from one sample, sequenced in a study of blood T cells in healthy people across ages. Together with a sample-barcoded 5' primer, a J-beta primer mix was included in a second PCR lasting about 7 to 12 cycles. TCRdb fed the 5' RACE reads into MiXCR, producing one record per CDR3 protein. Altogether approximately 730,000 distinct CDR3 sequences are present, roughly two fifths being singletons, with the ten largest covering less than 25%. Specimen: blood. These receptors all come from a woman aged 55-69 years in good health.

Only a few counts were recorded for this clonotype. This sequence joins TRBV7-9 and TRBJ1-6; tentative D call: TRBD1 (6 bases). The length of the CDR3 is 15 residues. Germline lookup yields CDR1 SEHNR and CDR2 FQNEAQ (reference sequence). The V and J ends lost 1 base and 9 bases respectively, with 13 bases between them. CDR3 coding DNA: TGTGCCAGCAGCTTAGAAGGGACATTTGGTTCACCCCTCCACTTT. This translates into CASSLEGTFGSPLHF.

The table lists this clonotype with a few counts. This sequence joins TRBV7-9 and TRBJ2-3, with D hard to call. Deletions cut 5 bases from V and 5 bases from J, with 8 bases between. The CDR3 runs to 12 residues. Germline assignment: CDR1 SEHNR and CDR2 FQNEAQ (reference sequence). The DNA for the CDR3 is TGTGCCAGCAGCGTGGTTGGAGATACGCAGTATTTT. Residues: CASSVVGDTQYF. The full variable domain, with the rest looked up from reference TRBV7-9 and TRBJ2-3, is DTGVSQNPRHKITKRGQNVTFRCDPISEHNRLYWYRQTLGQGPEFLTYFQNEAQLEKSRLLSDRFSAERPKGSFSTLEIQRTEQGDSAMYLCASSVVGDTQYFGPGTRLTVL.

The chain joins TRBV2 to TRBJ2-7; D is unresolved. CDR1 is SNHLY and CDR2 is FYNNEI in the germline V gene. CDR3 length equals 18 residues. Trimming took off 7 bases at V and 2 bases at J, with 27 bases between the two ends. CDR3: CASKFYWAQTNKPYEQYF. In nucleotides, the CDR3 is TGTGCCAGCAAGTTTTACTGGGCACAGACAAACAAACCCTACGAGCAGTACTTC.

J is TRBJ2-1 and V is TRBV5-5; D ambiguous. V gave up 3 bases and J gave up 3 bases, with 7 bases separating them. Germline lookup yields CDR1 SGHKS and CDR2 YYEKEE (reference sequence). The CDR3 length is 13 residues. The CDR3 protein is CASSYVYYNEQFF. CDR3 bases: TGTGCCAGCAGCTACGTCTACTACAATGAGCAGTTCTTC.

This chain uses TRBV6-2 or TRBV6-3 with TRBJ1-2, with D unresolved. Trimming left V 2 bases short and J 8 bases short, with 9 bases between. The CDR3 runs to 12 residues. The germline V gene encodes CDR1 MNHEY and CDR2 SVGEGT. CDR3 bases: TGTGCCAGCAGTTACCCACAGTGGGGCTACACCTTC. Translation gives CASSYPQWGYTF.

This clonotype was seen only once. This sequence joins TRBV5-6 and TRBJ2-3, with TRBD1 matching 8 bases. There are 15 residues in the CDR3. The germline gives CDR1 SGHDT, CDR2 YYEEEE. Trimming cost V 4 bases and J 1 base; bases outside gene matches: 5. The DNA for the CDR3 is TGTGCCAGCAGCCGACAGGGGTGGGGCACAGATACGCAGTATTTT. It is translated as CASSRQGWGTDTQYF.

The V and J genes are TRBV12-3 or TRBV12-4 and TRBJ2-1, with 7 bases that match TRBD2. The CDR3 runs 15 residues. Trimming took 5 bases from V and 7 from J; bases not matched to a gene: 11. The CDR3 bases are TGTGCCAGCAGTGTCTTGGCGGGAGAGTGGAATGAGCAGTTCTTC. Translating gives CASSVLAGEWNEQFF.

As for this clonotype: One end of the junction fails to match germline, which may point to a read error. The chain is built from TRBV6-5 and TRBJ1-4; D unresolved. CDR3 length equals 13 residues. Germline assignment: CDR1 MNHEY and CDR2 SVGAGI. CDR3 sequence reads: CAGSSPENEKLFF. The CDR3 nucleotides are TGTGCCGGCAGTTCCCCAGAGAATGAAAAACTGTTTTTT.